This T cell receptor (beta chain) is drawn from a study of identifying expanded T cells in peripheral blood. The assay was immunoSEQ multiplex PCR, and TCRdb's table has in-frame clones only and misses some. The table lists roughly 63,000 clones, around 83% of them singletons. V lost 9 bases and J 7 bases, leaving 17 bases between the germline ends. The germline V gene encodes CDR1 SGHKS and CDR2 YYEKEE (reference sequence). This CDR3 region has 13 residues. This clonotype was sampled from a person aged 18 to 70 in good health. Sequenced sample: blood. This rearrangement joins TRBV5-5 to TRBJ2-1; D is unclear. CDR3: CATRPEYGNEQFF. CDR3 nucleotides: TGTGCCACACGTCCCGAGTACGGGAATGAGCAGTTCTTC.